Here is one TCR beta chain with its context. Its antigen remains unidentified. The sample belongs to a study of human thymus T cells. Obtained as resections during corrective heart surgery, the thymus tissue was then studied. All donors were healthy Finnish infants who were undergoing corrective surgery to treat congenital heart defects. This CDR3 spans 15 amino acids. The germline V and J ends were trimmed by 2 bases and 3 bases, with 14 bases remaining between them. Germline V CDR1 and CDR2: KGHSH, LQKENI. Data came from immunoSEQ multiplex PCR; TCRdb stores just in-frame clones and leaves some out. The table has around 70,000 clones, 95% seen once. Points from the study as a whole: Unrelated people showed highly overlapping thymic repertoires, related research reported. Gene usage for V and J segments appeared biased in thymic and blood repertoires.

The sequencing sample was made of thymus tissue. The rearrangement uses TRBV18 and TRBJ2-7; TRBD2 might be the D (6 bases). This receptor was identified in a girl in the first two years of life with a congenital heart defect but otherwise immunologically healthy. The CDR3 bases are TGTGCCAGCTCACCAAGGGACTTGTCATACTACGAGCAGTACTTC. Encoded protein: CASSPRDLSYYEQYF.